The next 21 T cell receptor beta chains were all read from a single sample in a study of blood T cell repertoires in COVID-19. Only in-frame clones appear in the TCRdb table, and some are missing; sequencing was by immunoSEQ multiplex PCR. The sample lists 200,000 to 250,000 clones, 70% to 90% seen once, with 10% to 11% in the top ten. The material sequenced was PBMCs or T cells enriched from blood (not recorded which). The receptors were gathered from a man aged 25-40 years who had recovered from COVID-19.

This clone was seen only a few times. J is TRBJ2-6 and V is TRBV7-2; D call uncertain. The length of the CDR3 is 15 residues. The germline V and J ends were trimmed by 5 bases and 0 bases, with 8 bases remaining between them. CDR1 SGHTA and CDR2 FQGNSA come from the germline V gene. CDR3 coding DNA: TGTGCCAGCAGCCCCTTTAACTCTGGGGCCAACGTCCTGACTTTC. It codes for CASSPFNSGANVLTF.

CDR3 sequence (DNA): TGTGCCTGGAAGGGACAGCCGGGCACTGAAGCTTTCTTT. Residues: CAWKGQPGTEAFF. This chain joins TRBV30 and TRBJ1-1, with 7 bases matching TRBD1. The CDR3 totals 13 residues. V trimming: 4 bases; J trimming: 4 bases; junction bases outside the gene matches: 6. Germline V gene lookup returns CDR1 GTSNPN and CDR2 SVGIG (reference sequence).

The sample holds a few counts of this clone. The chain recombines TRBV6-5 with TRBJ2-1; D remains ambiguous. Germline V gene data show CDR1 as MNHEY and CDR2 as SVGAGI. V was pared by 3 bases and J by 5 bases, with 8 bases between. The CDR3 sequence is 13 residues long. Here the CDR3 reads CASSYLENNEQFF. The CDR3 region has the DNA TGTGCCAGCAGTTATCTGGAGAACAATGAGCAGTTCTTC.

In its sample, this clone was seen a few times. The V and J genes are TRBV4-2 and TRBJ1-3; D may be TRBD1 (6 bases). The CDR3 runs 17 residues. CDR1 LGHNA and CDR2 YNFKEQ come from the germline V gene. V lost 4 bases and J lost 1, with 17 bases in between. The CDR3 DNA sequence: TGTGCCAGCAGCCCGTGGACAGCAGCGTCTTCTGGAAACACCATATATTTT. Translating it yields CASSPWTAASSGNTIYF.

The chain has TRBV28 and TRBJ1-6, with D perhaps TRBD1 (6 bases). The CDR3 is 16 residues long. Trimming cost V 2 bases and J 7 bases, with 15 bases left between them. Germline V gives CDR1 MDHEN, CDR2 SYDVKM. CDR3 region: CASSLAAWGGNSPLHF. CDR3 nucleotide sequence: TGTGCCAGCAGTTTAGCGGCCTGGGGGGGCAATTCACCCCTCCACTTT.

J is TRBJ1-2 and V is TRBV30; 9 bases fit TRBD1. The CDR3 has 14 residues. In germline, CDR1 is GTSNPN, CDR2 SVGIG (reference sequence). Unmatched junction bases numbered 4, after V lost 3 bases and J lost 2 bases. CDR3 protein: CAWSNGTGNYGYTF. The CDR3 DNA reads TGTGCCTGGAGCAACGGGACAGGGAACTATGGCTACACCTTC.

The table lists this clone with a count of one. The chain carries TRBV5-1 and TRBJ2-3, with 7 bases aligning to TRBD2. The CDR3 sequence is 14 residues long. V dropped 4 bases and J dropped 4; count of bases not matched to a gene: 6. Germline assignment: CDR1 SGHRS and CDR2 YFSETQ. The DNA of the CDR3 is TGCGCCAGCAGCAATGGACTAGTGGCAGATACGCAGTATTTT. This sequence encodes CASSNGLVADTQYF.

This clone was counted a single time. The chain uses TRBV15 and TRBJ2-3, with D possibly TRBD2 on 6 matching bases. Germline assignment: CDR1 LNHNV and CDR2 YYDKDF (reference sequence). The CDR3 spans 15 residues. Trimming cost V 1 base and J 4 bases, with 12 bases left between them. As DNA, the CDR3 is TGTGCCACCAGCAGAGTGACGGGAGTAGCAGATACGCAGTATTTT. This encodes CATSRVTGVADTQYF.

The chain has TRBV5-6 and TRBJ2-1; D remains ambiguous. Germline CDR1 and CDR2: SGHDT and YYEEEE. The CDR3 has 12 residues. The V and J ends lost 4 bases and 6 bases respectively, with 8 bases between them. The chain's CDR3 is CASSPSLNEQFF. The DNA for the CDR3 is TGTGCCAGCAGCCCCAGTCTCAATGAGCAGTTCTTC.

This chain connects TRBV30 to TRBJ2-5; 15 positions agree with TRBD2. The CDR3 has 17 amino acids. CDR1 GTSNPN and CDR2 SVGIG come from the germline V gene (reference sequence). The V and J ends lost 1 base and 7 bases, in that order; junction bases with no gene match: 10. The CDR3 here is CAWSGSGLAGGIRTQYF. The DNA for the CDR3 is TGTGCCTGGAGTGGCTCGGGACTAGCGGGGGGTATACGGACCCAGTACTTC.

In DNA form, the CDR3 reads TGCAGTGCTAGTAGACAGCTCCTCTCTGGAAACACCATATATTTT. Its protein product is CSASRQLLSGNTIYF. This sequence joins TRBV20-1 and TRBJ1-3, with D perhaps matching TRBD1 (5 bases). Germline lookup yields CDR1 DFQATT and CDR2 SNEGSKA (reference sequence). Trimming took 3 bases from V and 0 from J, leaving 12 bases between them. There are 15 residues in the CDR3.

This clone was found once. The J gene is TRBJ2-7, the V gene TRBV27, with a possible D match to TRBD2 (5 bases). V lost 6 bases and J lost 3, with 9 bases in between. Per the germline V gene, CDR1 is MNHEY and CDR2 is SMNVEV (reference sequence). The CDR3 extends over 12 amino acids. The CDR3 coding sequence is TGTGCCAGCAGCCCGGGGAACTACGAGCAGTACTTC. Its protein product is CASSPGNYEQYF.

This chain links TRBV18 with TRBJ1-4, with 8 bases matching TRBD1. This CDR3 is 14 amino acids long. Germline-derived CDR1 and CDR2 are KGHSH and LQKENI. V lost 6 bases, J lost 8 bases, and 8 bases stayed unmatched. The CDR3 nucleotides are TGTGCCAGCTCCCAAGGACAGGGAGGGGAAAAACTGTTTTTT. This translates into CASSQGQGGEKLFF.

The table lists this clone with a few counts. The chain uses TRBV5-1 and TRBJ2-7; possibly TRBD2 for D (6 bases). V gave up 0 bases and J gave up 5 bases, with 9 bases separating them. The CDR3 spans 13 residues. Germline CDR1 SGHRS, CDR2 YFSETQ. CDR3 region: CASSLVASDEQYF. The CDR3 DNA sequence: TGCGCCAGCAGCTTGGTTGCTAGCGACGAGCAGTACTTC.

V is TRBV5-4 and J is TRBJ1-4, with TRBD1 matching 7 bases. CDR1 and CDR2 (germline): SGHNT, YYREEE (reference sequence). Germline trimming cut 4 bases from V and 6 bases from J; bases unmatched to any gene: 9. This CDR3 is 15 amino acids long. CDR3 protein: CASSPDLQGDEKLFF. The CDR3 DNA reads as TGTGCCAGCAGCCCAGATCTTCAGGGGGATGAAAAACTGTTTTTT.

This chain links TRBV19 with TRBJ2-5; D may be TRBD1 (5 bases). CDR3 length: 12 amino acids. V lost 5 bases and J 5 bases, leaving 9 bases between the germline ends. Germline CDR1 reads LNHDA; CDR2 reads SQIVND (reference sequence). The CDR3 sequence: CASSQGHETQYF. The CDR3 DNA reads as TGTGCCAGTAGTCAGGGTCATGAGACCCAGTACTTC.

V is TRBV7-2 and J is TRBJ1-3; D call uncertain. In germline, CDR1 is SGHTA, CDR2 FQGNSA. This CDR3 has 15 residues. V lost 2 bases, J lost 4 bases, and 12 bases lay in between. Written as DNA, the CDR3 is TGTGCCAGCAGCTTACCCCGAGGGATGGGAAACACCATATATTTT. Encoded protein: CASSLPRGMGNTIYF.

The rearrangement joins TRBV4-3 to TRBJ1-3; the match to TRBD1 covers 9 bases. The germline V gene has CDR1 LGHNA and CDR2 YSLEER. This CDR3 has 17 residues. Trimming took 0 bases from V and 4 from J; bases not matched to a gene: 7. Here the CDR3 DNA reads TGCGCCAGCAGCCAAGAAGGGACAGGGAGTGGAGGAAACACCATATATTTT. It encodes CASSQEGTGSGGNTIYF.

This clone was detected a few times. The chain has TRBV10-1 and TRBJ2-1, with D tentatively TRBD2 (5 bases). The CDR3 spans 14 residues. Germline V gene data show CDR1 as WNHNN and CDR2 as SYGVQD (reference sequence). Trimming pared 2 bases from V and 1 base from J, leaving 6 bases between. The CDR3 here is CASSESGSYNEQFF. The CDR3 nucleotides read TGCGCCAGCAGTGAGAGCGGTTCCTACAATGAGCAGTTCTTC.

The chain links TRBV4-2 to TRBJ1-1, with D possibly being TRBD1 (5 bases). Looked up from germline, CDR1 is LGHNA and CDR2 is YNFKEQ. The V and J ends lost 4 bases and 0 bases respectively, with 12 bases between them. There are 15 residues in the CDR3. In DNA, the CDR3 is TGTGCCAGCAGCCTAATATTGACAGTGAACACTGAAGCTTTCTTT. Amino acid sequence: CASSLILTVNTEAFF.

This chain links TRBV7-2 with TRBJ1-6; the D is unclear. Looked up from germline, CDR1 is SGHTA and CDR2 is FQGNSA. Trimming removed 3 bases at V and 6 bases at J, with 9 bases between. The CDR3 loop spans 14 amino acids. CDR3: CASSFARLNSPLHF. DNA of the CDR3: TGTGCCAGCAGCTTTGCCAGACTTAATTCACCCCTCCACTTT.